This entry lists 12 T cell receptor beta chains sequenced from one sample in a study of neurological immune-mediated disorders. TCRdb re-analysed the 5' RACE reads in MiXCR, keeping a single row per CDR3 protein. Counted here are roughly 70,000 distinct CDR3 sequences, less than 5.5% occurring once; the ten biggest clones make up 2.8%. Sequenced sample: PBMCs. Every receptor here comes from a woman aged 25 to 39 with multiple sclerosis.

Many counts were recorded for this clonotype. The rearrangement uses TRBV20-1 and TRBJ2-1, with D tentatively TRBD1 (6 bases). Looked up from germline, CDR1 is DFQATT and CDR2 is SNEGSKA (reference sequence). The V end was cut by 3 bases, the J end by 8 bases, with 11 bases between. The CDR3 covers 12 residues. In DNA, the CDR3 is TGCAGTGCTAGGGACCCAGGGGATGAGCAGTTCTTC. Amino acid sequence: CSARDPGDEQFF.

There are many counts of this clonotype. This rearrangement joins TRBV7-9 to TRBJ2-3; D is undetermined. The V end lost 3 bases, the J end lost 8 bases, and 9 bases lay between the germline ends. Looked up from germline, CDR1 is SEHNR and CDR2 is FQNEAQ (reference sequence). The CDR3 contains 12 residues. In DNA form, the CDR3 reads TGTGCCAGCAGCTTGGTCTACGGTACGCAGTATTTT. Its translation is CASSLVYGTQYF.

The chain recombines TRBV3-1 with TRBJ1-4; 10 nucleotides match TRBD1. This CDR3 comprises 14 residues. The germline V gene encodes CDR1 LGHDT and CDR2 YNNKEL (reference sequence). V lost 5 bases and J lost 7; bases outside the gene matches: 4. CDR3 amino acids: CASSRQGAGEKLFF. The CDR3 DNA reads as TGTGCCAGCAGCAGACAGGGGGCCGGTGAAAAACTGTTTTTT.

This clonotype came up many times. DNA for the CDR3: TGTGCCAGCAGACGACAGGGCAGCTCCTACAATGAGCAGTTCTTC. It codes for CASRRQGSSYNEQFF. The V gene is TRBV2, the J gene TRBJ2-1; 7 positions match TRBD1. The germline V gene has CDR1 SNHLY and CDR2 FYNNEI. Trimming cost V 6 bases and J 0 bases; bases outside gene matches: 5. The CDR3 is made up of 15 amino acids. The variable domain in full, completed from reference TRBV2 and TRBJ2-1, reads EPEVTQTPSHQVTQMGQEVILRCVPISNHLYFYWYRQILGQKVEFLVSFYNNEISEKSEIFDDQFSVERPDGSNFTLKIRSTKLEDSAMYFCASRRQGSSYNEQFFGPGTRLTVL.

This clonotype was counted ten times or more. The genes are TRBV12-3 or TRBV12-4 and TRBJ2-7; D possibly uses TRBD1 or TRBD2 (6 bases each). Trimming cost V 6 bases and J 6 bases, with 12 bases left between them. CDR3 length: 12 amino acids. CDR3 sequence reads: CASSLGGGEQYF. In DNA form, the CDR3 reads TGTGCCAGCAGCCTGGGGGGCGGCGAGCAGTACTTC.

This clonotype has at least ten counts. The chain couples TRBV20-1 to TRBJ2-1, with D tentatively TRBD1 (5 bases). Germline CDR1 DFQATT, CDR2 SNEGSKA (reference sequence). Trimming left V 0 bases short and J 5 bases short, with 17 bases between. This CDR3 comprises 16 residues. The CDR3 sequence is CSARDPGASPNNEQFF. CDR3 DNA: TGCAGTGCTAGAGATCCTGGGGCTTCCCCTAACAATGAGCAGTTCTTC.

This clonotype came up many times. The chain uses TRBV6-4 and TRBJ2-2, with 7 bases lining up with TRBD1. Germline V gene lookup returns CDR1 MRHNA and CDR2 SNTAGT. This CDR3 has 13 residues. The V segment lost 8 bases and the J segment 3 bases; nucleotides outside the gene matches: 3. This chain's CDR3 is CASSGTDTGELFF. For the CDR3, the DNA is TGTGCCAGCTCTGGGACAGACACCGGGGAGCTGTTTTTT.

In its sample, this clonotype was seen many times. This chain's CDR3 is CASSSFGSGELFF. CDR3 nucleotides: TGTGCCAGCAGTTCTTTTGGGTCCGGGGAGCTGTTTTTT. V and J are TRBV12-3 or TRBV12-4 and TRBJ2-2; D is unresolved. CDR3 length: 13 residues. The V gene lost 4 bases and the J gene lost 6 bases, with 9 bases spanning the gap.

A word on this clonotype: This may be a read error: a much more frequent sequence differs by one nucleotide. This chain joins TRBV20-1 and TRBJ2-7; D is possibly TRBD1 or TRBD2 (5 bases each). Deletions cut 3 bases from V and 7 bases from J, with 16 bases between. Looked up from germline, CDR1 is DFQATT and CDR2 is SNEGSKA (reference sequence). This CDR3 comprises 13 residues. CDR3 sequence reads: CSARRAGFQEQYF. The CDR3 region has the DNA TGCAGTGCTAGGAGGGCAGGGTTCCAAGAGCAGTACTTC.

This clonotype was detected ten times or more. The rearrangement joins TRBV28 to TRBJ2-7, with 7 bases fitting TRBD1. Losses at the gene ends were 4 bases for V and 0 bases for J; bases not matched to a gene: 15. CDR3 length equals 18 residues. CDR1 is MDHEN and CDR2 is SYDVKM in the germline V gene. The CDR3 coding sequence is TGTGCCAGCAGTTCCCCTGACAGGGTCCCCCTCCTCTCCTACGAGCAGTACTTC. Translation: CASSSPDRVPLLSYEQYF.

This clonotype was seen ten or more times. The V and J genes are TRBV6-5 and TRBJ2-3, with 8 bases identical to TRBD1. Germline CDR1 reads MNHEY; CDR2 reads SVGAGI. Unmatched junction bases numbered 7, after V lost 6 bases and J lost 2 bases. The CDR3 loop spans 15 amino acids. In nucleotides, the CDR3 is TGTGCCAGCAGACCCGGGACAGGTCCCACAGATACGCAGTATTTT. Translation: CASRPGTGPTDTQYF.

There are many counts of this clonotype. The genes are TRBV20-1 and TRBJ1-5; D is unresolved. The CDR3 consists of 13 residues. Per germline, CDR1 DFQATT and CDR2 SNEGSKA (reference sequence). Trimming cost V 3 bases and J 6 bases, with 12 bases left between them. The CDR3 sequence: CSASDEGSQPQHF. DNA of the CDR3: TGCAGTGCTAGCGATGAGGGTTCTCAGCCCCAGCATTTT.